The 5 T cell receptor beta chains below were found in one sample sequenced in a study of cytomegalovirus exposure and HLA in healthy donors. Vbeta (60) and Jbeta (13) primers were used in the PCR. Repertoires were generated with immunoSEQ multiplex PCR, while TCRdb's copy carries only in-frame clones and drops some. This repertoire shows around 140,000 clones, 64% found once; its top ten account for 2.4%. Sequences were obtained from PBMCs. The receptors derive from a woman aged 40 to 55 in good health and CMV-seronegative.

This rearrangement joins TRBV2 to TRBJ1-1; D perhaps matches TRBD1 (6 bases). The CDR3 covers 13 residues. Germline CDR1 SNHLY, CDR2 FYNNEI. Deletions cut 7 bases from V and 7 bases from J, with 16 bases between. CDR3 sequence reads: CASTQGGSSEAFF. Written as DNA, the CDR3 is TGTGCCAGCACCCAAGGGGGATCCAGTGAAGCTTTCTTT.

V gene TRBV7-6 combines with J gene TRBJ2-7, with a possible D match to TRBD1 (6 bases). Trimming removed 0 bases from V and 0 bases from J, with 18 bases in between. The CDR3 extends over 18 amino acids. Germline assignment: CDR1 SGHVS and CDR2 FNYEAQ. The CDR3 sequence: CASSLAPAGDRSSYEQYF. CDR3 bases: TGTGCCAGCAGCTTAGCACCTGCAGGGGACCGTTCCTCCTACGAGCAGTACTTC.

The chain combines TRBV7-9 with TRBJ2-3; a possible D gene is TRBD2 (7 bases). The CDR3 is 13 residues long. CDR1 and CDR2 from the germline V gene are SEHNR and FQNEAQ (reference sequence). V shed 8 bases and J shed 2 bases, with 11 bases lying between them. CDR3 nucleotide sequence: TGTGCCAGCGCCGGGGGGCTCACAGATACGCAGTATTTT. Translated: CASAGGLTDTQYF. The full variable domain, with the rest looked up from reference TRBV7-9 and TRBJ2-3, is DTGVSQNPRHKITKRGQNVTFRCDPISEHNRLYWYRQTLGQGPEFLTYFQNEAQLEKSRLLSDRFSAERPKGSFSTLEIQRTEQGDSAMYLCASAGGLTDTQYFGPGTRLTVL.

A few counts support this clone. The chain recombines TRBV7-2 with TRBJ1-1; D gene uncertain. Per germline, CDR1 SGHTA and CDR2 FQGNSA. The length of the CDR3 is 14 residues. V lost 1 base to trimming and J lost 1 base, with 7 bases between them. The CDR3 sequence is CASSLGSGNTEAFF. The CDR3 region has the DNA TGTGCCAGCAGCTTAGGATCGGGGAACACTGAAGCTTTCTTT.

This chain connects TRBV4-2 to TRBJ2-3; perhaps TRBD2 as D (6 bases). The ends were cut back, 3 bases at V and 0 bases at J, with 10 bases in the middle. Germline V CDR1 and CDR2: LGHNA, YNFKEQ. The CDR3 contains 15 residues. This CDR3 is CASSQEGPSTDTQYF. CDR3 DNA sequence: TGTGCCAGCAGCCAGGAGGGACCGAGCACAGATACGCAGTATTTT.